This paragraph covers one TCR beta chain sequence. The target antigen is unknown. Vbeta (60) and Jbeta (13) primers were used in the PCR. TCRdb's copy holds only in-frame clones and misses some; the assay was immunoSEQ multiplex PCR. Of tens of thousands of clones in the sample, roughly 79% are singletons; the top ten hold less than 7.5%. These data are taken from a study of cytomegalovirus exposure and HLA in healthy donors. Study conclusions and caveats: The study carried out a later analysis of TCR beta sequences. It associated around 17,000 of them with specific HLA alleles at a false discovery rate of 0.05. Data from an earlier analysis indicated that most TCR beta V segments were productive either about 87% or about 30% of the time.

The germline V gene encodes CDR1 MNHNS and CDR2 SASEGT. The CDR3 has 13 residues. Trimming took off 1 base at V and 5 bases at J, with 8 bases between the two ends. The chain is built from TRBV6-1 and TRBJ2-5; D remains ambiguous. The TCR originated in a man in his fifties in good health and CMV-seronegative. The sample consisted of PBMCs. CDR3 bases: TGTGCCAGCAGTGAAGTCGCGGTGGAGACCCAGTACTTC. Translated, it gives CASSEVAVETQYF.